Described below is a single TCR beta chain sequence and its context. Its target is unknown. The sample comes from a study of Ad26.COV2.S vaccination and SARS-CoV-2 variants. Study details: Donor allocation was to the COV1001 Ad26.COV2.S trial arm.

The CDR3 has 14 amino acids. With 0 bases removed from V and 2 bases from J, the gap between germline ends came to 8 bases. Looked up from germline, CDR1 is SNHLY and CDR2 is FYNNEI. Treatment denoted: roughly 18 received Ad26.COV2.S at low or high dose, single or two shots; about 5 received placebo; per-sample allocation not given. Specimen acquisition occurred on day 63 following the initial vaccine or placebo injection. Study-wide findings and caveats: Overall T cell responses may have been underestimated by the analyses of TCR breadth and depth. Substantial breadth was reportedly displayed by spike-specific CD8+ and CD4+ T cell responses after vaccination. It was vaccine recipients, not placebo recipients, who had the higher spike-specific TCR breadth.

TCRdb's table, derived via immunoSEQ multiplex PCR, lists solely in-frame clones and lacks some. The sample lists more than 300,000 clones; about 82% were seen once. The V gene is TRBV2, the J gene TRBJ2-7; D uncertain. The TCR comes from a person aged 18 to 65 who received the Ad26.COV2.S COVID-19 vaccine or a placebo. The starting material was peripheral blood, obtained in a trial of Ad26.COV2.S vaccine versus placebo. The CDR3 DNA reads as TGTGCCAGCAGTGAAGCGTACATCCCCTACGAGCAGTACTTC. Protein: CASSEAYIPYEQYF.